A single T cell receptor beta chain is shown here with its context. This sample is drawn from a study of T-cell reconstitution after alpha-beta-depleted transplantation in children. Unique molecular identifiers were incorporated during preparation of the TCRbeta library. TCRdb itself ran the PCR reads through MiXCR, one entry per CDR3 protein. The data contain 500,000 to 600,000 distinct CDR3 sequences, 15% to 20% of them seen just once; the ten biggest clones take up 2.5% to 4%. There are 15 residues in the CDR3. V was clipped by 0 bases and J by 3 bases; unmatched bases: 4. Germline CDR1 and CDR2: SGHRS and YFSETQ.

The chain couples TRBV5-1 to TRBJ2-3, with 7 bases that match TRBD1. The clonotype comes from a human donor who donated a stem cell graft to a child with acute lymphoblastic leukemia. The material sequenced was PBMCs from the stem cell graft donor, taken from the stem cell graft. In nucleotides, the CDR3 is TGCGCCAGCAGCTTGGAGAGACAGGGAACAGATACGCAGTATTTT. Its protein is CASSLERQGTDTQYF.